The clone carrying this T cell receptor (beta chain) was counted only a few times. The antigen is undetermined. Trimming cost V 6 bases and J 5 bases; bases outside gene matches: 5. This CDR3 is 16 amino acids long. Per the germline V gene, CDR1 is WSHSY and CDR2 is SAAADI. The data were obtained in a study of chemoradiotherapy in HPV16-positive cancers. Method: immunoSEQ multiplex PCR; TCRdb's copy keeps in-frame clones and lacks some. The sample carries approximately 9,600 clones, about three quarters recorded once. General study findings and limits: In HPV16-positive patients, HPV-responsive T-cell expansion tracked better recurrence-free survival. The functional HPV-specific definition rests on just a couple of HPV16-positive patients. Candidate HPV-specific clones and E7-related TCR motifs grew in tumor during treatment.

The sample here was tumor tissue, taken from a patient who underwent chemoradiotherapy. The V call is TRBV10-2, the J call TRBJ2-1; 15 positions match TRBD2. The TCR comes from a human donor with HPV-associated anogenital cancer. CDR3 in amino acids: CASSAGTSGGNNEQFF. The CDR3 coding sequence is TGCGCCAGCAGCGCTGGGACTAGCGGGGGGAACAATGAGCAGTTCTTC.